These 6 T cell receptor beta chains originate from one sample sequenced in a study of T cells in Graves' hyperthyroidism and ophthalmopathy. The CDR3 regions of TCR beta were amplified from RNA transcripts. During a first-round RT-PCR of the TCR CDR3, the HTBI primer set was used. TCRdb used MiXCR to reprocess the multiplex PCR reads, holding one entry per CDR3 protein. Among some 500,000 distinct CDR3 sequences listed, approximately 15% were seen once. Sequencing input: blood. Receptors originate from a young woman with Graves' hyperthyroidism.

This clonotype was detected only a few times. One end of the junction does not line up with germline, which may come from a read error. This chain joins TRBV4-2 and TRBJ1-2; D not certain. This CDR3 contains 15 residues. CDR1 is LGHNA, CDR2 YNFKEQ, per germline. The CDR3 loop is CASSQDRRTEYGYTF. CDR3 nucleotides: TGTGCCAGCAGCCAAGATCGTAGGACGGAGTATGGCTATACCTTC.

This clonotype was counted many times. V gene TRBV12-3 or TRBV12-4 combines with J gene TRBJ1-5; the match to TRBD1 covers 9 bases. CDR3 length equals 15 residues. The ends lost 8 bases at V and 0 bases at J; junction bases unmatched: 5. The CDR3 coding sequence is TGTGCCAGCCGCCGGACAGGGGATAGCAATCAGCCCCAGCATTTT. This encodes CASRRTGDSNQPQHF.

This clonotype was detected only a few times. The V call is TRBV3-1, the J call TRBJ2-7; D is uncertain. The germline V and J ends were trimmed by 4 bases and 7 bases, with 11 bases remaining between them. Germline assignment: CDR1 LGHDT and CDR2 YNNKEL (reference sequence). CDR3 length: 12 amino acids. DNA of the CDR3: TGTGCCAGCAGCCGAACTCCGTTTGAGCAGTACTTC. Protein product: CASSRTPFEQYF.

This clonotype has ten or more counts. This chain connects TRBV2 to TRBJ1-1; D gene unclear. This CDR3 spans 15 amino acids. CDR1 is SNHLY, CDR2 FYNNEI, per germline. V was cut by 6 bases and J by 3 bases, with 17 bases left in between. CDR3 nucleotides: TGTGCCAGCAGCTCCCTGACCACTTTGGACACTGAAGCTTTCTTT. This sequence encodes CASSSLTTLDTEAFF.

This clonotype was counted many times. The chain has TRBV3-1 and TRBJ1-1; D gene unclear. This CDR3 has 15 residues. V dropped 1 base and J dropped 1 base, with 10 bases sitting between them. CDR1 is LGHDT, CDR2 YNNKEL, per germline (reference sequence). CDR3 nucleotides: TGTGCCAGCAGCCAAGGACTCTATACGAACACTGAAGCTTTCTTT. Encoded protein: CASSQGLYTNTEAFF.

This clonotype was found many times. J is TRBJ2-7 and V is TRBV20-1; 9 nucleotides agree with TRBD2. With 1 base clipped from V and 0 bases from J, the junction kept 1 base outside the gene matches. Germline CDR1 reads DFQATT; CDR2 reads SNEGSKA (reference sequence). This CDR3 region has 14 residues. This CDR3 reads CSARASGNSYEQYV. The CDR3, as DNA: TGCAGTGCTAGAGCTAGCGGGAACTCCTACGAGCAGTACGTC.